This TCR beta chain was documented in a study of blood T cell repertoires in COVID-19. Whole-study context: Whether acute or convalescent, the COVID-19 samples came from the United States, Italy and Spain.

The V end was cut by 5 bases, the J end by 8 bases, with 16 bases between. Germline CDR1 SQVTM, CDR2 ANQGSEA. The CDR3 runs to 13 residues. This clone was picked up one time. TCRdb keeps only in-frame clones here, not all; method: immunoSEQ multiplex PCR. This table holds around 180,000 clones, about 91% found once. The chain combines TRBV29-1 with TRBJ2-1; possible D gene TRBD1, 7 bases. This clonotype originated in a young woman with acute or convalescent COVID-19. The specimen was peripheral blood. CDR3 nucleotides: TGCAGCGTTAGACGCAGGGGGGCGGATGAGCAGTTCTTC. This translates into CSVRRRGADEQFF.